This is a list of T cell receptor beta chains from one sample in a study of blood T cell repertoires in COVID-19. Here immunoSEQ multiplex PCR was the method, and the copy in TCRdb shows in-frame clones only, minus some. The sample records about 68,000 clones, approximately 86% being singletons. The sample consisted of peripheral blood. These receptors all stem from an older woman with acute or convalescent COVID-19. Each CDR3 is given with its conserved first and last residue. D genes are given only for firm matches. For some rows the clone size is stated as once, few or many, or as a class when expanded; others skip it.

CDR3 protein: CASSDRMNTEAFF
CDR3 DNA: TGTGCCAGCAGTGACAGGATGAACACTGAAGCTTTCTTT
D gene: -
V gene: TRBV6-1
J gene: TRBJ1-1
clone size: -

CDR3 protein: CASSEYLGHRSYNEQFF
CDR3 DNA: TGTGCCAGCAGTGAGTACCTGGGCCACCGCTCCTACAATGAGCAGTTCTTC
D gene: -
V gene: TRBV6-1
J gene: TRBJ2-1
clone size: -

CDR3 protein: CASSPSTDTQYF
CDR3 DNA: TGCGCCAGCAGCCCTAGCACAGATACGCAGTATTTT
D gene: -
V gene: TRBV5-1
J gene: TRBJ2-3
clone size: -

CDR3 protein: CASSLGSGTSGTAQYF
CDR3 DNA: TGTGCCAGCAGCTTAGGTTCTGGGACTAGCGGAACAGCCCAGTACTTC
D gene: TRBD2
V gene: TRBV7-6
J gene: TRBJ2-5
clone size: -

CDR3 protein: CSVEGTGMNTEAFF
CDR3 DNA: TGCAGCGTTGAAGGAACAGGGATGAACACTGAAGCTTTCTTT
D gene: -
V gene: TRBV29-1
J gene: TRBJ1-1
clone size: -

CDR3 protein: CASSVTGLMNTGELFF
CDR3 DNA: TGTGCCAGCAGTGTGACAGGGTTGATGAACACCGGGGAGCTGTTTTTT
D gene: TRBD1
V gene: TRBV2
J gene: TRBJ2-2
clone size: -

CDR3 protein: CASSHSDRRMNTEAFF
CDR3 DNA: TGTGCCAGCAGCCATTCAGACAGGAGGATGAACACTGAAGCTTTCTTT
D gene: -
V gene: TRBV4-2
J gene: TRBJ1-1
clone size: -

CDR3 protein: CAITELRDGYGYTF
CDR3 DNA: TGTGCCATCACCGAATTGCGGGACGGCTATGGCTACACCTTC
D gene: -
V gene: TRBV10-3
J gene: TRBJ1-2
clone size: -

CDR3 protein: CASSSFDTQYF
CDR3 DNA: TGTGCCAGCAGTTCATTCGATACGCAGTATTTT
D gene: -
V gene: TRBV5-6
J gene: TRBJ2-3
clone size: -

CDR3 protein: CSVDRLNTGELFF
CDR3 DNA: TGCAGCGTTGACAGGTTGAACACCGGGGAGCTGTTTTTT
D gene: -
V gene: TRBV29-1
J gene: TRBJ2-2
clone size: -

CDR3 protein: CASSSDGTGGQPQHF
CDR3 DNA: TGCGCCAGCAGTTCAGACGGGACAGGAGGTCAGCCCCAGCATTTT
D gene: TRBD1
V gene: TRBV5-1
J gene: TRBJ1-5
clone size: -

CDR3 protein: CATSDFRDRANSYNSPLHF
CDR3 DNA: TGTGCCACCAGTGATTTCCGGGACAGGGCGAACTCCTATAATTCACCCCTCCACTTT
D gene: TRBD1
V gene: TRBV24-1
J gene: TRBJ1-6
clone size: -

CDR3 protein: CASSYSGSNTGELFF
CDR3 DNA: TGTGCCAGCAGCTATAGCGGTTCGAACACCGGGGAGCTGTTTTTT
D gene: -
V gene: TRBV28
J gene: TRBJ2-2
clone size: once

CDR3 protein: CASGREYTGELFF
CDR3 DNA: TGTGCCAGCGGGCGGGAGTACACCGGGGAGCTGTTTTTT
D gene: TRBD2
V gene: TRBV5-8
J gene: TRBJ2-2
clone size: -

CDR3 protein: CASSPPGQANQPQHF
CDR3 DNA: TGTGCCAGCTCACCCCCGGGACAGGCTAATCAGCCCCAGCATTTT
D gene: TRBD1
V gene: TRBV18
J gene: TRBJ1-5
clone size: once

CDR3 protein: CASSPRGQGVSSLHF
CDR3 DNA: TGTGCCAGCTCACCACGAGGACAGGGCGTATCTTCCCTCCACTTT
D gene: TRBD1
V gene: TRBV18
J gene: TRBJ1-6
clone size: -

CDR3 protein: CASSRGLPSYNEQFF
CDR3 DNA: TGTGCCAGCAGCCGGGGACTACCATCCTACAATGAGCAGTTCTTC
D gene: TRBD2
V gene: TRBV7-6
J gene: TRBJ2-1
clone size: -

CDR3 protein: CASSVTGTSGDEQYF
CDR3 DNA: TGTGCCAGCAGCGTTACCGGGACTAGCGGGGACGAGCAGTACTTC
D gene: TRBD2
V gene: TRBV7-9
J gene: TRBJ2-7
clone size: few

CDR3 protein: CASSYRGQFSQPQHF
CDR3 DNA: TGTGCCAGCAGTTACCGAGGACAGTTCAGTCAGCCCCAGCATTTT
D gene: -
V gene: TRBV6-2/TRBV6-3
J gene: TRBJ1-5
clone size: -

CDR3 protein: CASSSGQGTELFF
CDR3 DNA: TGTGCCAGCAGCTCCGGACAGGGTACGGAACTGTTTTTT
D gene: TRBD1
V gene: TRBV7-9
J gene: TRBJ1-4
clone size: -

CDR3 protein: CASSIGRSRSTGELFF
CDR3 DNA: TGTGCCAGTAGTATCGGCAGATCTCGGAGCACCGGGGAGCTGTTTTTT
D gene: -
V gene: TRBV19
J gene: TRBJ2-2
clone size: once

CDR3 protein: CASSDDSSYNSPLHF
CDR3 DNA: TGTGCCAGCAGTGACGACAGCTCCTATAATTCACCCCTCCACTTT
D gene: -
V gene: TRBV2
J gene: TRBJ1-6
clone size: few

CDR3 protein: CASSLEGAGTGELFF
CDR3 DNA: TGTGCCAGCAGCTTAGAGGGGGCGGGCACCGGGGAGCTGTTTTTT
D gene: -
V gene: TRBV11-3
J gene: TRBJ2-2
clone size: -

CDR3 protein: CASTGRRGTDTQYF
CDR3 DNA: TGTGCCAGCACGGGCCGTAGGGGTACAGATACGCAGTATTTT
D gene: -
V gene: TRBV28
J gene: TRBJ2-3
clone size: -

CDR3 protein: CAISESTVGNEQFF
CDR3 DNA: TGTGCCATCAGTGAGTCTACGGTTGGCAATGAGCAGTTCTTC
D gene: -
V gene: TRBV10-3
J gene: TRBJ2-1
clone size: -

CDR3 protein: CASSRGGGGGYEQYF
CDR3 DNA: TGTGCCAGCAGCAGAGGGGGGGGAGGAGGCTACGAGCAGTACTTC
D gene: -
V gene: TRBV14
J gene: TRBJ2-7
clone size: -

CDR3 protein: CASSLTSGGGSYNEQFF
CDR3 DNA: TGTGCCAGCAGCCTGACTAGCGGGGGAGGCTCCTACAATGAGCAGTTCTTC
D gene: TRBD2
V gene: TRBV5-6
J gene: TRBJ2-1
clone size: -

CDR3 protein: CASSGGGREYEKLFF
CDR3 DNA: TGTGCCAGCAGCGGGGGGGGGCGCGAATATGAAAAACTGTTTTTT
D gene: -
V gene: TRBV27
J gene: TRBJ1-4
clone size: -

CDR3 protein: CASRAQQGSPLHF
CDR3 DNA: TGTGCCAGCAGGGCCCAACAGGGGTCACCCCTCCACTTT
D gene: TRBD1
V gene: TRBV6-5
J gene: TRBJ1-6
clone size: once

CDR3 protein: CSVEVQGMNTEAFF
CDR3 DNA: TGCAGCGTTGAAGTTCAGGGCATGAACACTGAAGCTTTCTTT
D gene: -
V gene: TRBV29-1
J gene: TRBJ1-1
clone size: -

CDR3 protein: CASTNPGLAREQFF
CDR3 DNA: TGTGCCAGCACGAACCCGGGACTAGCGCGCGAGCAGTTCTTC
D gene: TRBD2
V gene: TRBV2
J gene: TRBJ2-1
clone size: -

CDR3 protein: CASSLARVGSTDTQYF
CDR3 DNA: TGCGCCAGCAGCTTGGCCAGGGTAGGGAGCACAGATACGCAGTATTTT
D gene: -
V gene: TRBV5-1
J gene: TRBJ2-3
clone size: -

CDR3 protein: CATSRDREGNYGYTF
CDR3 DNA: TGTGCCACCAGCAGAGATAGGGAGGGTAACTATGGCTACACCTTC
D gene: -
V gene: TRBV15
J gene: TRBJ1-2
clone size: -

CDR3 protein: CAWSARGGHAGYTF
CDR3 DNA: TGTGCCTGGAGTGCAAGGGGGGGGCATGCTGGCTACACCTTC
D gene: -
V gene: TRBV30
J gene: TRBJ1-2
clone size: -

CDR3 protein: CACPHPGQPTETQYF
CDR3 DNA: TGTGCCTGCCCGCATCCGGGACAGCCTACAGAGACCCAGTACTTC
D gene: TRBD1
V gene: TRBV30
J gene: TRBJ2-5
clone size: once

CDR3 protein: CASSVEQGNTEAFF
CDR3 DNA: TGTGCCAGCAGCGTAGAACAGGGGAACACTGAAGCTTTCTTT
D gene: -
V gene: TRBV9
J gene: TRBJ1-1
clone size: -

CDR3 protein: CATSAGGSGELFF
CDR3 DNA: TGTGCCACCAGTGCAGGGGGGTCAGGGGAGCTGTTTTTT
D gene: -
V gene: TRBV24-1
J gene: TRBJ2-2
clone size: once